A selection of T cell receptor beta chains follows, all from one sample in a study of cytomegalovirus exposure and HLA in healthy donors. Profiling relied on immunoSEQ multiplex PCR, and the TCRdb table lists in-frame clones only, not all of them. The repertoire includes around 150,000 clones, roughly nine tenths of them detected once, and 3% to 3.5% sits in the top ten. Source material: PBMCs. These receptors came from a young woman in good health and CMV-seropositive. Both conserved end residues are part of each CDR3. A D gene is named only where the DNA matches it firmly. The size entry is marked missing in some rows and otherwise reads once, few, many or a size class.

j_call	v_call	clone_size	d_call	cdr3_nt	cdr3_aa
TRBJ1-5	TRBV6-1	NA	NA	TGTGCCAGCAGTGGGTCCCTAAGGAGAAGCAATCAGCCCCAGCATTTT	CASSGSLRRSNQPQHF
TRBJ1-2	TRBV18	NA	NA	TGTGCCAGCTCACCTACTAATACAGGAAACTATGGCTACACCTTC	CASSPTNTGNYGYTF
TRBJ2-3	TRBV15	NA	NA	TGTGCCACCAGCAGTGCCCCCCAAGGCGGCTATGGCACAGATACGCAGTATTTT	CATSSAPQGGYGTDTQYF
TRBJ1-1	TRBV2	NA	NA	TGTGCCTCACGGACTTTGAACACTGAAGCTTTCTTT	CASRTLNTEAFF
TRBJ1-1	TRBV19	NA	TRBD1	TGTGCCAGTAGGACAAGACAGGGGGCAATGGCTTTCTTT	CASRTRQGAMAFF
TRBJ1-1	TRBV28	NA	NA	TGTGCCAGCAGACCCCCCGTCCCTTCATCAGTGGCTGAAGCTTTCTTT	CASRPPVPSSVAEAFF
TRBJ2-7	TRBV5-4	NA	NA	TGTGCCAGCAGCCTCGACAACTACGAGCAGTACTTC	CASSLDNYEQYF
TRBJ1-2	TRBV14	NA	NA	TGTGCCAGCAGCCAGGCAGGGGCGTCTGGCTACACCTTC	CASSQAGASGYTF
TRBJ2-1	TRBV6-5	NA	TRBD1	TGTGCCAGCAGTTATAAGGGACAGTGGGGCAATGAGCAGTTCTTC	CASSYKGQWGNEQFF
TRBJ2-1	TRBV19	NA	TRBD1	TGTGCCAGTAGTATAGGAAGAGGGGGCGCGCGGAATGAGCAGTTCTTC	CASSIGRGGARNEQFF
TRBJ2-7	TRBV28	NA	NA	TGTGCCAGCAGTTTGGGGCAGGTACTCTACGAGCAGTACTTC	CASSLGQVLYEQYF
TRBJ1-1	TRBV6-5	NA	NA	TGTGCCAGCAGTTACTCGATCAGGGGCCGCGCTGAAGCTTTCTTT	CASSYSIRGRAEAFF
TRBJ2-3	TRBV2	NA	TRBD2	TGTGCCAGCAGTACACTAGCGGGAGGCGGGGATACGCAGTATTTT	CASSTLAGGGDTQYF
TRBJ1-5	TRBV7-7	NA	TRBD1	TGTGCCAGCAGCTTAGTAGGGGGCCATAACAGGACCTTTAGCAATCAGCCCCAGCATTTT	CASSLVGGHNRTFSNQPQHF
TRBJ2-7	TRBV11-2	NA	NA	TGTGCCAGCAGCTCGTGGGGCCGTATCCCCACGGAGCAGTACTTC	CASSSWGRIPTEQYF
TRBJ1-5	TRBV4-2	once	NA	TGTGCCAGCAGCCAAGATCGATCGGGGGACGGGCAGCCCCAGCATTTT	CASSQDRSGDGQPQHF
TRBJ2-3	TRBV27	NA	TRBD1	TGTGCCAGCAGTTCCCACCACAGGGGGCGGGTAGATACGCAGTATTTT	CASSSHHRGRVDTQYF
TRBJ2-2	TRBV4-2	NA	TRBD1	TGTGCCAGCAGCCCCGGGACAGGGGGCATGGGAGGGGAGCTGTTTTTT	CASSPGTGGMGGELFF
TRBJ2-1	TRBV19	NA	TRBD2	TGTGCCAGTAGTAAGGGACTAGGGAATGAGCAGTTCTTC	CASSKGLGNEQFF
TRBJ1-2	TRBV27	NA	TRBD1	TGTGCCAGCAGTTTCGGACAGGGGAATAAAGGCTACACCTTC	CASSFGQGNKGYTF
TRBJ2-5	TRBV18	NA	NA	TGTGCCAGCTCACAGACAGGGACTTTGGAGACCCAGTACTTC	CASSQTGTLETQYF
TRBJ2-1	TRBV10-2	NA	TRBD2	TGCGCCAGCAGTGAGTCCCGGACTAGCGGGATCAATAGGGGTGAGCAGTTCTTC	CASSESRTSGINRGEQFF
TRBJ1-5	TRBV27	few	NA	TGTGCCAGCAGTTTACTTTCCAGTAATCAGCCCCAGCATTTT	CASSLLSSNQPQHF
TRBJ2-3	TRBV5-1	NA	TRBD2	TGCGCCAGCAGCTTGACTCGAGTAGCGGGGGGCAGCACAGATACGCAGTATTTT	CASSLTRVAGGSTDTQYF
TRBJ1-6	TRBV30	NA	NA	TGTGCCTGGAGTCCCCAACATACAGTCTATAATTCACCCCTCCACTTT	CAWSPQHTVYNSPLHF
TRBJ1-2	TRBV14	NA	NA	TGTGCCAGCAGCCCCCGGACAGTCACGTATGGCTACACCTTC	CASSPRTVTYGYTF
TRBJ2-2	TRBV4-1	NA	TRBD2	TGCGCCAGCAGCCATGGACTAGCGGGATTGAACACCGGGGAGCTGTTTTTT	CASSHGLAGLNTGELFF
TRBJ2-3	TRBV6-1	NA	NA	TGTGCCAGCAGTCAAGGGGGGCTTTCCAACACAGATACGCAGTATTTT	CASSQGGLSNTDTQYF
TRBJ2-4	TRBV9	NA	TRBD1	TGTGCCAGCAGCGAAACGGGACAGCCCAAAAACATTCAGTACTTC	CASSETGQPKNIQYF
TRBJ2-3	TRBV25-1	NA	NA	TGTGCCAGCAGTGAACTGGGGGGATCCTCTAGCACAGATACGCAGTATTTT	CASSELGGSSSTDTQYF
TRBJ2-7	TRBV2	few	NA	TGTGCCAGCGGTCAGCCGGCGGACGAGCAGTACTTC	CASGQPADEQYF
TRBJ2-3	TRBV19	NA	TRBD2	TGTGCCAGTGGAATAGCGGGGGTGGCAGATACGCAGTATTTT	CASGIAGVADTQYF
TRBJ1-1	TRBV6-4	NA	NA	TGTGCCAACACCCCCCAGGAGAACACTGAAGCTTTCTTT	CANTPQENTEAFF
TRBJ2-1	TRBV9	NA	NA	TGTGCCAGCAGCGTATCTGGCGCTAGCTCCTACAATGAGCAGTTCTTC	CASSVSGASSYNEQFF
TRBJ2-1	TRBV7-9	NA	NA	TGTGCCAGCAGACAGGGTGTATTACCCTACAATGAGCAGTTCTTC	CASRQGVLPYNEQFF
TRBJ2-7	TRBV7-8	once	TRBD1	TGTGCCAGCAGCGCAGGGGGCTACGAGCAGTACTTC	CASSAGGYEQYF
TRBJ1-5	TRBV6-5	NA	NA	TGTGCCAGCAGTTGGACAGCTGGCAATCAGCCCCAGCATTTT	CASSWTAGNQPQHF
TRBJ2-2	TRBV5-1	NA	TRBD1	TGCGCCAGCAGCTTATTGGGGACAGGGGGAACCGGGGAGCTGTTTTTT	CASSLLGTGGTGELFF
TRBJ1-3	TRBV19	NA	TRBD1	TGTGCCAGTAGTATAGTCTTGGACAGGGGGTTTAGTCGGGGAAACACCATATATTTT	CASSIVLDRGFSRGNTIYF